This TCR beta chain was sequenced in a study of shared clonotypes between healthy human individuals. Study-wide results and limits: How much donors shared clonotypes was expected to be affected by sequencing depth. A few donors had 4% to 6.5% of their naive CD4 clonotypes in common.

Regarding this clone: The target antigen is unknown.

The CDR3 runs to 16 residues. Germline V lookup: CDR1 MGHRA, CDR2 YSYEKL. Trimming stripped 2 bases from V and 0 bases from J, with 11 bases between. As defined, naive CD8 cells were CD45RO-negative and positively selected for CCR7, with terminally differentiated effector memory CD45RA+ cells excluded. Researchers ran the assay at a deep level. Several immunoSEQ plates received, in even portions, the genomic DNA of each subset. The method was immunoSEQ multiplex PCR; TCRdb's version includes in-frame clones alone and lacks a portion of them. The data contain around 2,000,000 clones, just under 95% of them singletons.

This TCR was sampled from a man between 18 and 29 years old in good health. The chain combines TRBV4-1 with TRBJ2-1; perhaps TRBD1 as D (6 bases). The sequenced material came from naive CD8+ T cells sorted from blood. CDR3 sequence (DNA): TGCGCCAGCAGCCAAACACAGGGTTCCTCCTACAATGAGCAGTTCTTC. It encodes CASSQTQGSSYNEQFF.